These 13 T cell receptor beta chains came from one sample sequenced in a study of cytomegalovirus exposure and HLA in healthy donors. Researchers ran the PCR with 60 Vbeta and 13 Jbeta primers. TCRdb keeps only in-frame clones here, not all; method: immunoSEQ multiplex PCR. The repertoire has fewer than 120,000 clones, approximately 84% of them found once; the top ten carry around 2%. Input material: PBMCs. The origin of the receptors is a man aged 35-49 years in good health and CMV-seronegative.

This clone has just a few counts. The chain uses TRBV7-8 and TRBJ2-7; a weak D match, TRBD2 (7 bases). The CDR3 runs 16 residues. Trimming shortened V by 0 bases and J by 2 bases, and 14 bases separated the two germline ends. CDR1 SGHVS and CDR2 FQNEAQ come from the germline V gene. CDR3 region: CASSLALGGGTYEQYF. Written as DNA, the CDR3 is TGTGCCAGCAGCTTAGCTCTTGGCGGGGGCACCTACGAGCAGTACTTC.

CDR3 in amino acids: CASSLSDSNQPQHF. In DNA, the CDR3 is TGTGCCAGCAGTTTAAGCGATAGCAATCAGCCCCAGCATTTT. This chain joins TRBV27 and TRBJ1-5, with unresolved D. This CDR3 has 14 residues. Trimming cost V 2 bases and J 0 bases, with 5 bases left between them. Germline V gene lookup returns CDR1 MNHEY and CDR2 SMNVEV (reference sequence).

The V gene is TRBV19, the J gene TRBJ1-1; 9 nucleotides align to TRBD1. Trimming cost V 7 bases and J 2 bases; bases outside gene matches: 5. Germline CDR1 reads LNHDA; CDR2 reads SQIVND (reference sequence). This CDR3 region has 14 residues. The CDR3 region is CASTSTGGNTEAFF. Written as DNA, the CDR3 is TGTGCCAGTACCTCGACAGGGGGAAACACTGAAGCTTTCTTT.

The V call is TRBV7-9, the J call TRBJ1-5; 7 bases line up with TRBD1. J lost 3 bases, V lost 5 bases, and 4 bases had no gene match. This CDR3 is built from 14 residues. Germline V gives CDR1 SEHNR, CDR2 FQNEAQ (reference sequence). CDR3 sequence (DNA): TGTGCCAGCAGCCGACAGGGCCTCAATCAGCCCCAGCATTTT. Protein sequence: CASSRQGLNQPQHF.

V gene TRBV7-2 combines with J gene TRBJ2-2, with D maybe TRBD1 (5 bases). Trimming shortened V by 2 bases and J by 7 bases, and 14 bases separated the two germline ends. The CDR3 is 15 amino acids. Germline CDR1 reads SGHTA; CDR2 reads FQGNSA. The CDR3 coding sequence is TGTGCCAGCAGCTTAAAGGGGCAGGGCGTCGGGGAGCTGTTTTTT. Amino acid sequence: CASSLKGQGVGELFF. Based on the CDR3 plus reference TRBV7-2 and TRBJ2-2, the full variable domain is GAGVSQSPSNKVTEKGKDVELRCDPISGHTALYWYRQSLGQGLEFLIYFQGNSAPDKSGLPSDRFSAERTGGSVSTLTIQRTQQEDSAVYLCASSLKGQGVGELFFGEGSRLTVL.

The chain employs TRBV6-5 and TRBJ2-7, with TRBD2 identical over 9 bases. V lost 6 bases and J lost 4; bases outside the gene matches: 10. This CDR3 contains 15 residues. Germline V gene data show CDR1 as MNHEY and CDR2 as SVGAGI. The CDR3 spells CASSPGGAGGYEQYF. DNA for the CDR3: TGTGCCAGCAGCCCCGGCGGAGCGGGGGGTTACGAGCAGTACTTC.

The CDR3, as DNA: TGTGCCAGCAGTCAAGAGGGACAGGCCCTCAATCAGCCCCAGCATTTT. Translating it yields CASSQEGQALNQPQHF. V gene TRBV6-6 combines with J gene TRBJ1-5, with 8 bases that match TRBD1. The V gene's germline CDR1 is MNHNY and CDR2 SVGAGI (reference sequence). V was clipped by 5 bases and J by 3 bases; unmatched bases: 9. This CDR3 comprises 16 residues.

This clone was picked up a small number of times. The V call is TRBV15, the J call TRBJ1-2, with D uncertain. Germline CDR1 and CDR2: LNHNV and YYDKDF (reference sequence). This CDR3 is built from 15 residues. Trimming stripped 0 bases from V and 3 bases from J, with 11 bases between. DNA for the CDR3: TGTGCCACCAGCAGAGACCCGACACCCTACTATGGCTACACCTTC. Encoded protein: CATSRDPTPYYGYTF.

This clone was seen a single time. The chain employs TRBV6-5 and TRBJ1-5; D gene uncertain. Germline V CDR1 and CDR2: MNHEY, SVGAGI. The V end lost 1 base, the J end lost 6 bases, and 10 bases lay between the germline ends. This CDR3 has 14 amino acids. CDR3 protein: CASSYLRGTQPQHF. The CDR3 coding sequence is TGTGCCAGCAGTTACTTACGGGGTACTCAGCCCCAGCATTTT.

The rearrangement uses TRBV27 and TRBJ1-6; no clear D gene. Germline CDR1 and CDR2: MNHEY and SMNVEV (reference sequence). The CDR3 sequence is 13 residues long. The germline V and J ends were trimmed by 1 base and 7 bases, with 5 bases remaining between them. The CDR3 protein is CASSLFQNSPLHF. The CDR3, as DNA: TGTGCCAGCAGTTTATTCCAGAATTCACCCCTCCACTTT.

The chain employs TRBV18 and TRBJ1-5; D perhaps matches TRBD1 (6 bases). Germline V CDR1 and CDR2: KGHSH, LQKENI. The CDR3 length is 14 residues. Trimming left V 3 bases short and J 7 bases short, with 13 bases between. The CDR3 DNA reads as TGTGCCAGCTCACCCACCCAGGGGTACCAGCCCCAGCATTTT. This codes for CASSPTQGYQPQHF.

The rearrangement uses TRBV5-1 and TRBJ2-7; TRBD1 might be the D (6 bases). Germline V lookup: CDR1 SGHRS, CDR2 YFSETQ. Trimming removed 5 bases from V and 2 bases from J, with 14 bases in between. CDR3 size: 14 residues. The CDR3 sequence is CASSGQGPTYEQYF. DNA of the CDR3: TGCGCCAGCAGTGGGCAGGGGCCGACCTACGAGCAGTACTTC.

The chain joins TRBV9 to TRBJ2-1; 10 positions agree with TRBD2. The CDR3 sequence is 15 residues long. Germline CDR1 reads SGDLS; CDR2 reads YYNGEE. After removal of 0 bases from V and 10 bases from J, the junction contained 7 bases not matched to a gene. CDR3 coding DNA: TGTGCCAGCAGCGTAGCCAGCGGGGGGGCCGAAGAGCAGTTCTTC. It encodes CASSVASGGAEEQFF.